The 28 T cell receptor beta chains given below trace back to one sample, sequenced in a study of cytomegalovirus exposure and HLA in healthy donors. PCR primers comprised 60 Vbeta and 13 Jbeta primers. Sequenced by immunoSEQ multiplex PCR; TCRdb stores in-frame clones only, minus some. The repertoire holds tens of thousands of clones, with more than 55% as singletons. Sequences were obtained from PBMCs. The receptors were gathered from a woman aged 45-65 years in good health and CMV-seropositive.

The CDR3 protein is CASSLAVENYGYTF. CDR3 DNA sequence: TGCGCCAGCAGCTTGGCCGTGGAGAACTATGGCTACACCTTC. The genes are TRBV5-1 and TRBJ1-2; D call uncertain. Trimming cost V 0 bases and J 2 bases, with 8 bases left between them. The CDR3 totals 14 residues. Looked up from germline, CDR1 is SGHRS and CDR2 is YFSETQ.

CDR3 sequence: CASSLVGASNQPQHF. The CDR3 region has the DNA TGTGCCAGCAGCTTAGTAGGGGCTAGCAATCAGCCCCAGCATTTT. The chain carries TRBV7-2 and TRBJ1-5, with D possibly matching TRBD1 (5 bases). This CDR3 contains 15 residues. With 1 base removed from V and 0 bases from J, the gap between germline ends came to 7 bases. Germline V lookup: CDR1 SGHTA, CDR2 FQGNSA.

This clone was observed a few times. Compared with germline, one end of the junction differs, possibly owing to a read error. CDR3: CASSGGQGALSTDTQYF. The CDR3 DNA reads TGTGCCAGCAGCGGAGGACAGGGGGCGCTGAGCACGGATACGCAGTATTTT. The rearrangement uses TRBV5-6 and TRBJ2-3; 11 nucleotides agree with TRBD1. Germline CDR1 and CDR2: SGHDT and YYEEEE. The CDR3 totals 17 residues.

This sequence joins TRBV5-6 and TRBJ2-1, with 7 bases matching TRBD1. CDR3 length: 16 residues. V was pared by 2 bases and J by 4 bases, with 9 bases of the junction left unmatched. Germline V CDR1 and CDR2: SGHDT, YYEEEE. The CDR3 here is CASSLGGTTSYNEQFF. The CDR3, as DNA: TGTGCCAGCAGCTTAGGGGGCACCACTTCTTACAATGAGCAGTTCTTC. Using reference TRBV5-6 and TRBJ2-1 for the parts outside the CDR3, the full variable domain is DAGVTQSPTHLIKTRGQQVTLRCSPKSGHDTVSWYQQALGQGPQFIFQYYEEEERQRGNFPDRFSGHQFPNYSSELNVNALLLGDSALYLCASSLGGTTSYNEQFFGPGTRLTVL.

The chain recombines TRBV5-8 with TRBJ1-1; D might be TRBD1 (5 bases). The CDR3 is 15 amino acids. Germline V gene sequence: CDR1 SGHTS, CDR2 YDEGEE. Trimming took 1 base from V and 6 from J, leaving 16 bases between them. The DNA of the CDR3 is TGTGCCAGCAGCTTGACCTCGACAGACCTGGCTGAAGCTTTCTTT. This translates into CASSLTSTDLAEAFF. The whole variable domain, remainder taken from reference TRBV5-8 and TRBJ1-1, is EAGVTQSPTHLIKTRGQQATLRCSPISGHTSVYWYQQALGLGLQFLLWYDEGEERNRGNFPPRFSGRQFPNYSSELNVNALELEDSALYLCASSLTSTDLAEAFFGQGTRLTVV.

The gene calls are TRBV6-1 and TRBJ1-4; D gene unclear. The germline gives CDR1 MNHNS, CDR2 SASEGT. Trimming removed 4 bases from V and 0 bases from J, with 6 bases in between. The length of the CDR3 is 14 residues. CDR3 region: CASSGSATNEKLFF. DNA for the CDR3: TGTGCCAGCAGTGGTAGTGCAACTAATGAAAAACTGTTTTTT.

V gene TRBV9 combines with J gene TRBJ1-1; D remains ambiguous. V gave up 0 bases and J gave up 6 bases, with 9 bases separating them. The CDR3 is 13 amino acids. CDR1 is SGDLS, CDR2 YYNGEE, per germline. CDR3 coding DNA: TGTGCCAGCAGCGTAGTACAATTTGCTGAAGCTTTCTTT. The encoded protein is CASSVVQFAEAFF.

CDR3 DNA: TGTGCCAGCAGCTTAGCGGGGGGGTATATGTTCTTC. Encoded protein: CASSLAGGYMFF. V is TRBV7-9 and J is TRBJ2-1; 7 bases match TRBD2. The CDR3 spans 12 residues. V lost 0 bases and J lost 15; bases outside the gene matches: 5. Germline V lookup: CDR1 SEHNR, CDR2 FQNEAQ (reference sequence).

This chain links TRBV6-6 with TRBJ2-2; 9 bases are shared with TRBD2. The CDR3 length is 14 residues. The V and J ends lost 7 bases and 4 bases, in that order; junction bases with no gene match: 4. Germline CDR1 is MNHNY and CDR2 is SVGAGI (reference sequence). The CDR3 DNA follows: TGTGCCAGCACGCGGGGGGGCGGCACCGGGGAGCTGTTTTTT. This encodes CASTRGGGTGELFF.

The V call is TRBV4-3, the J call TRBJ2-6, with no clear D. The CDR3 loop spans 19 amino acids. V lost 4 bases and J 0 bases, leaving 19 bases between the germline ends. Per germline, CDR1 LGHNA and CDR2 YSLEER. The CDR3 protein is CASSLIQVFLSSGANVLTF. Here the CDR3 DNA reads TGCGCCAGCAGCCTCATCCAGGTATTCCTTAGCTCTGGGGCCAACGTCCTGACTTTC.

This clone occurred once. V is TRBV10-3 and J is TRBJ1-2, with 10 positions matching TRBD1. The length of the CDR3 is 15 residues. Germline CDR1 is ENHRY and CDR2 is SYGVKD. V trimming: 4 bases; J trimming: 6 bases; junction bases outside the gene matches: 8. The CDR3 DNA follows: TGTGCCATCAGTGCCTCCGGGACAGGGGTAAATGGCTACACCTTC. Its translation is CAISASGTGVNGYTF.

This clone has just a few counts. The chain recombines TRBV6-6 with TRBJ1-2, with 7 bases identical to TRBD1. CDR3 length equals 16 residues. Trimming took 7 bases from V and 1 from J; bases not matched to a gene: 12. Per the germline V gene, CDR1 is MNHNY and CDR2 is SVGAGI (reference sequence). The chain's CDR3 is CASTRLPGGNNYGYTF. The CDR3 DNA reads as TGTGCCAGCACCCGGCTCCCAGGGGGGAATAACTATGGCTACACCTTC.

The V gene is TRBV2, the J gene TRBJ1-1; possibly TRBD1 for D (6 bases). Deletions cut 11 bases from V and 0 bases from J, with 13 bases between. The CDR3 covers 13 residues. Germline lookup yields CDR1 SNHLY and CDR2 FYNNEI. CDR3 sequence (DNA): TGTGCCGACAGACAGGACATGAACACTGAAGCTTTCTTT. Translating gives CADRQDMNTEAFF.

This chain joins TRBV5-1 and TRBJ1-1; no clear D gene. The germline V and J ends were trimmed by 2 bases and 4 bases, with 9 bases remaining between them. CDR1 and CDR2 from the germline V gene are SGHRS and YFSETQ. The CDR3 totals 13 residues. Here the CDR3 reads CASSLGVGTEAFF. CDR3 DNA: TGCGCCAGCAGCTTAGGAGTAGGCACTGAAGCTTTCTTT.

The chain combines TRBV6-5 with TRBJ1-4; D is uncertain. Germline V gives CDR1 MNHEY, CDR2 SVGAGI. This CDR3 has 13 amino acids. The germline V and J ends were trimmed by 2 bases and 8 bases, with 9 bases remaining between them. CDR3 coding DNA: TGTGCCAGCAGTTACGAAACGGGAGAAAAACTGTTTTTT. Amino acid sequence: CASSYETGEKLFF.

The chain carries TRBV7-9 and TRBJ1-3; D not resolved. CDR3 length: 17 amino acids. Germline CDR1 SEHNR, CDR2 FQNEAQ (reference sequence). V was pared by 5 bases and J by 0 bases, with 17 bases between. The chain's CDR3 is CASSLLGGGSSGNTIYF. CDR3 DNA sequence: TGTGCCAGCAGCCTCCTAGGAGGCGGGAGCTCTGGAAACACCATATATTTT.

This clone was observed a few times. No DNA is shown, since the ends of the CDR3 on it are uncertain; the CDR3 is the one TCRdb lists. The V gene is TRBV7-8, the J gene TRBJ2-5; the D segment call TRBD2 is taken from the table without a DNA check. Looked up from germline, CDR1 is SGHVS and CDR2 is FQNEAQ. The CDR3 has 18 amino acids, counting both end residues. CDR3 region: CASRTLIRFGGAPETQYF.

The J gene is TRBJ1-4, the V gene TRBV30, with D possibly matching TRBD1 (5 bases). Germline CDR1 and CDR2: GTSNPN and SVGIG (reference sequence). The CDR3 totals 12 residues. Trimming left V 2 bases short and J 11 bases short, with 12 bases between. The CDR3: CAWSIKGHKLFF. The CDR3 DNA follows: TGTGCCTGGAGTATCAAGGGGCATAAACTGTTTTTT.

CDR3 DNA sequence: TGCAGCGTTGACTTAGCGGGGGGCCAGGGGAGCTCCTACAATGAGCAGTTCTTC. Translation: CSVDLAGGQGSSYNEQFF. The chain employs TRBV29-1 and TRBJ2-1; 10 nucleotides align to TRBD2. The CDR3 is 18 residues long. The ends lost 3 bases at V and 0 bases at J; junction bases unmatched: 11. Germline V gives CDR1 SQVTM, CDR2 ANQGSEA.

This clone was detected only a few times. The chain has TRBV5-5 and TRBJ1-2; 8 bases line up with TRBD1. There are 15 residues in the CDR3. Germline V lookup: CDR1 SGHKS, CDR2 YYEKEE (reference sequence). V shed 9 bases and J 3 bases; nucleotides not matched to a gene: 13. CDR3 amino acids: CATSWTGLFDYGYTF. The CDR3 DNA is TGTGCCACCTCCTGGACAGGGCTTTTTGACTATGGCTACACCTTC.

The V call is TRBV5-8, the J call TRBJ1-1; 8 positions agree with TRBD1. Germline lookup yields CDR1 SGHTS and CDR2 YDEGEE. The CDR3 is made up of 16 amino acids. Unmatched junction bases numbered 7, after V lost 3 bases and J lost 0 bases. CDR3 sequence: CASSSVLTGVNTEAFF. For the CDR3, the DNA is TGTGCCAGCAGCTCGGTATTGACAGGGGTGAACACTGAAGCTTTCTTT.

This clone was seen ten or more times. This chain links TRBV9 with TRBJ2-3; D possibly corresponds to TRBD2 (6 bases). The V end was cut by 0 bases, the J end by 3 bases, with 11 bases between. Per the germline V gene, CDR1 is SGDLS and CDR2 is YYNGEE. This CDR3 is built from 15 residues. The CDR3 is CASSVDGSMTDTQYF. The CDR3 DNA follows: TGTGCCAGCAGCGTAGACGGGAGTATGACAGATACGCAGTATTTT.

This clone was counted once. The V call is TRBV7-3, the J call TRBJ1-1, with a possible D match to TRBD1 (5 bases). CDR1 and CDR2 (germline): SGHTA, FQGTGA. V lost 1 base and J lost 7, with 13 bases in between. The CDR3 extends over 14 amino acids. In DNA, the CDR3 is TGTGCCAGCAGCTTAATGGGGGGTGAAGATGAAGCTTTCTTT. This gives the protein CASSLMGGEDEAFF. Variable domain in full (rest from reference TRBV7-3 and TRBJ1-1): GAGVSQTPSNKVTEKGKYVELRCDPISGHTALYWYRQSLGQGPEFLIYFQGTGAADDSGLPNDRFFAVRPEGSVSTLKIQRTERGDSAVYLCASSLMGGEDEAFFGQGTRLTVV.

V usage is TRBV18 and J usage is TRBJ2-5, with a weak D call TRBD1 (6 bases). The germline CDR1 and CDR2 sequences are KGHSH and LQKENI. The CDR3 sequence is 14 residues long. V was shortened by 1 base and J by 5 bases, with 11 bases between the two germline ends. The chain's CDR3 is CASSPRGTLETQYF. The CDR3 DNA sequence: TGTGCCAGCTCACCACGGGGGACACTGGAGACCCAGTACTTC.

The chain combines TRBV30 with TRBJ1-6, with 9 bases fitting TRBD1. The CDR3 consists of 12 residues. Germline V lookup: CDR1 GTSNPN, CDR2 SVGIG (reference sequence). J gave up 9 bases and V 5 bases, and 2 bases lay outside the gene matches. As DNA, the CDR3 is TGTGCCTGGTACAGGGGGCCTTCACCCCTCCACTTT. Amino acids: CAWYRGPSPLHF. Complete variable domain (other parts from reference TRBV30 and TRBJ1-6): SQTIHQWPATLVQPVGSPLSLECTVEGTSNPNLYWYRQAAGRGLQLLFYSVGIGQISSEVPQNLSASRPQDRQFILSSKKLLLSDSGFYLCAWYRGPSPLHFGNGTRLTVT.

The sample holds a few counts of this clone. The J gene is TRBJ2-3, the V gene TRBV11-2, with 7 bases lining up with TRBD2. Trimming took 5 bases from V and 4 from J; bases not matched to a gene: 15. Germline values: CDR1 SGHAT, CDR2 FQNNGV. The CDR3 runs to 17 residues. The CDR3 coding sequence is TGTGCCAGCAGCCAAGAAGGGATAGGACTAGAGTCAGATACGCAGTATTTT. This codes for CASSQEGIGLESDTQYF.

The chain uses TRBV6-1 and TRBJ2-3; no firm D call. Germline values: CDR1 MNHNS, CDR2 SASEGT. This CDR3 has 15 amino acids. V was pared by 5 bases and J by 0 bases, with 12 bases between. Here the CDR3 reads CASSIKVQSTDTQYF. The CDR3 nucleotides are TGTGCCAGCAGTATCAAGGTACAGAGCACAGATACGCAGTATTTT.

The chain uses TRBV2 and TRBJ2-3; no definite D call. Germline V lookup: CDR1 SNHLY, CDR2 FYNNEI. V shed 7 bases and J shed 2 bases, with 10 bases lying between them. The CDR3 totals 13 residues. The CDR3 region has the DNA TGTGCCAGCAATGGCTACTACACAGATACGCAGTATTTT. Protein: CASNGYYTDTQYF. Drawing the rest from reference TRBV2 and TRBJ2-3, the complete variable domain is EPEVTQTPSHQVTQMGQEVILRCVPISNHLYFYWYRQILGQKVEFLVSFYNNEISEKSEIFDDQFSVERPDGSNFTLKIRSTKLEDSAMYFCASNGYYTDTQYFGPGTRLTVL.